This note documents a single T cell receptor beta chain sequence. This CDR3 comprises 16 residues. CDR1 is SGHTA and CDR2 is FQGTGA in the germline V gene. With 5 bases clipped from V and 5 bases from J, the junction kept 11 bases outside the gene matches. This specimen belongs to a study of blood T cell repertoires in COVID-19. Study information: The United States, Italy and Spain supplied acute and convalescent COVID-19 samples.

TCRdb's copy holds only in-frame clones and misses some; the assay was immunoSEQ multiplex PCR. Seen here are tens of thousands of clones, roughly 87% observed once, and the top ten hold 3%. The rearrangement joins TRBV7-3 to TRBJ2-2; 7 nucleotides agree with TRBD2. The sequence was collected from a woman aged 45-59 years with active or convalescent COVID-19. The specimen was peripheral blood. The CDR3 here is CASSHRASGDTGELFF. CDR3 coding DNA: TGTGCCAGCAGCCACCGCGCTAGCGGAGATACCGGGGAGCTGTTTTTT.